This TCR beta chain was documented in a study of long-term antiretroviral therapy in people with HIV. The study, taken as a whole, reports: Blood obtained between the mid-2000s and the late 2010s may reflect older ART regimens. Viral resistance, ART adherence and therapy changes all lacked available data.

The junction had 6 bases not matched to a gene; V was cut back by 5 bases and J by 5 bases. Germline V CDR1 and CDR2: GTSNPN, SVGIG (reference sequence). This CDR3 is 13 amino acids long. All participants with HIV were treated in the United States. They ran version v3.0 of the immunoSEQ assay at survey level. Per-sample targets for sequencing were about 35,000-55,000 T-cell genomes. Repertoires were generated with immunoSEQ multiplex PCR, while TCRdb's copy carries only in-frame clones and drops some. In the table there are fewer than 40,000 clones, approximately 87% of which are singletons. In the case of this clone: What it recognizes is unknown.

This TCR was recovered from a woman between 50 and 59 years old with HIV. The sample was unsorted PBMCs, taken 1.2 years after starting antiretroviral therapy. This sequence joins TRBV30 and TRBJ2-3; 8 positions match TRBD2. The CDR3 loop is CAWSGTRRDTQYF. CDR3 nucleotide sequence: TGTGCCTGGTCCGGGACTAGAAGAGATACGCAGTATTTT.